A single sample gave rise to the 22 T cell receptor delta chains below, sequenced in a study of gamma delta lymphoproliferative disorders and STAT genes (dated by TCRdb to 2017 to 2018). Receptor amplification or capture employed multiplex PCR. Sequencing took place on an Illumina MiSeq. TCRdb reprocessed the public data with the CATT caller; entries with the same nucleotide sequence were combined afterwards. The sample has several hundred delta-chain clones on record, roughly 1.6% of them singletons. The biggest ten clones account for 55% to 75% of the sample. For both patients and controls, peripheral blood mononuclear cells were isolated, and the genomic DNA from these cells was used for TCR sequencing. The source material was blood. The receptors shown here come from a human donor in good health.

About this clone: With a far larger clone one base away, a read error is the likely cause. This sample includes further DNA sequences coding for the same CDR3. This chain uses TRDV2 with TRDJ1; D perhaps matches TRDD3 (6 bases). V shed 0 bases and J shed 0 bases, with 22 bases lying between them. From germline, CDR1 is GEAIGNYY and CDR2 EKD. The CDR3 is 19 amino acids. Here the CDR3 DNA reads TGTGCCTGTGACACCGTAACACCCCGGGGGAACAGATACACCGATAAACTCATCTTT. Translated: CACDTVTPRGNRYTDKLIF.

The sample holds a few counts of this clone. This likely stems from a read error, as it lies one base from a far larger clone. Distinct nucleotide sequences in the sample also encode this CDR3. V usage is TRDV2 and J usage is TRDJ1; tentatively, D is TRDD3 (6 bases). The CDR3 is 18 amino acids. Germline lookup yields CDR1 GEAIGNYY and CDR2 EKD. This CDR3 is CACDTILGGGPYTDKLIF. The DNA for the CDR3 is TGTGCCTGTGACACCATCCTAGGTGGGGGTCCCTACACCGATAAACTTATCTTT.

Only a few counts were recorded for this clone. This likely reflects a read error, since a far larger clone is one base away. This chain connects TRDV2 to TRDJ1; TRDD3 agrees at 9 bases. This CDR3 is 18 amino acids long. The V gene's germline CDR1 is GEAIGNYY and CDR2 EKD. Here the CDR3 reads CACDTLASGGSALGKPIF. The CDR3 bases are TGTGCCTGTGACACGCTCGCCTCTGGGGGATCCGCTTTGGGTAAACCCATCTTT.

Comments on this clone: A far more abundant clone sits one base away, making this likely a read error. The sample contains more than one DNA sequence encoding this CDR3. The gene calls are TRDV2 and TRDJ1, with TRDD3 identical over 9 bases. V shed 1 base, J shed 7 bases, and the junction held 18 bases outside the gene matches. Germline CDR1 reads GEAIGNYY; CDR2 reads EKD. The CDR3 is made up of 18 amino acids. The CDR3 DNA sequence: TGTGCCTGTGACACGCTCGCTTCTGGGGGATCCGCTTTGGGTAAACTCATCTTT. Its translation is CACDTLASGGSALGKLIF.

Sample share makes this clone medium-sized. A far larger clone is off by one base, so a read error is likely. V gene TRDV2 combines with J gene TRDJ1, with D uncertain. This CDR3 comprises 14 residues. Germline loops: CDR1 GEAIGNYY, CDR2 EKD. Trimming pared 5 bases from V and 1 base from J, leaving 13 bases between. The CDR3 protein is CACVEASTTDKLIF. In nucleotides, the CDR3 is TGTGCCTGTGTGGAGGCTTCGACCACCGATAAACTCATCTTT.

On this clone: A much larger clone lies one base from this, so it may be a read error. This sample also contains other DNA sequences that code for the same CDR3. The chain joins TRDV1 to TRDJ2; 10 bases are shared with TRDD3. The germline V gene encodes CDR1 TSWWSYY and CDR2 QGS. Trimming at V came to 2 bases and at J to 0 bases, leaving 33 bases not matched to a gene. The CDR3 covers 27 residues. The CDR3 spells CALGEEPLFLPTFGWGILTTLTAQLFF. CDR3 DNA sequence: TGTGCTCTTGGGGAAGAACCCCTTTTCCTGCCTACCTTCGGTTGGGGGATACTCACAACTTTGACAGCACAACTCTTCTTT.

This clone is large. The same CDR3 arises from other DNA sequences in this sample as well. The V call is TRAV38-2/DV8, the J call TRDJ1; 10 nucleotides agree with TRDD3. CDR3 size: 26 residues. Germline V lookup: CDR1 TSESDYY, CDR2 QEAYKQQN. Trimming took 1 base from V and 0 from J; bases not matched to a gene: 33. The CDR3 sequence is CAYRSQKPFLKEGGGYPPWYTDKLIF. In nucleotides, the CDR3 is TGTGCTTATAGGAGCCAAAAACCCTTCCTAAAAGAAGGTGGGGGATACCCCCCGTGGTACACCGATAAACTCATCTTT.

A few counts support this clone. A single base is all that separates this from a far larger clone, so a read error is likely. The CDR3: CACDAVGHGDPGGYADKLIF. The CDR3 DNA reads as TGTGCCTGTGACGCCGTCGGGCACGGGGATCCTGGGGGATACGCCGATAAACTCATCTTT. This chain uses TRDV2 with TRDJ1, with 12 nucleotides matching TRDD3. This CDR3 is 20 amino acids long. J lost 3 bases, V lost 3 bases, and 19 bases had no gene match. Germline-derived CDR1 and CDR2 are GEAIGNYY and EKD.

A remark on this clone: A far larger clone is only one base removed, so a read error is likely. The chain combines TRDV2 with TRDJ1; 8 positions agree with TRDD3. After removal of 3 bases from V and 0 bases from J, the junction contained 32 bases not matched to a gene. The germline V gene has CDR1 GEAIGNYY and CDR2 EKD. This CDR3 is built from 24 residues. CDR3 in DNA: TGTGCCTGTGACCCTTTGGGGAGAAGACCTCTGGATACTGGGGGCTATACGCACACCGATAAACTCATCTTT. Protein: CACDPLGRRPLDTGGYTHTDKLIF.

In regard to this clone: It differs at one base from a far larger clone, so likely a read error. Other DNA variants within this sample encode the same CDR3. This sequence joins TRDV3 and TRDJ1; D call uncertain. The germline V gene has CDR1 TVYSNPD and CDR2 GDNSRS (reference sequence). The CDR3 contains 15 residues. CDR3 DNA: TGCGCCTTTGCTGACCCCCTAGATGACACCGATAAACTCATCTTT. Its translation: CAFADPLDDTDKLIF.

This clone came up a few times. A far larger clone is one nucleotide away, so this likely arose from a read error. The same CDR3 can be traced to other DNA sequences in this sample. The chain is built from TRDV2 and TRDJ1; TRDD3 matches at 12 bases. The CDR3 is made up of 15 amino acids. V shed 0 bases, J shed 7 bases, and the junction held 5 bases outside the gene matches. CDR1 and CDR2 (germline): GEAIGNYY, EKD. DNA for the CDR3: TGTGCCTGTGACACCCTGGGGGATACGCGAGGTAAACTCATCTTT. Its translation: CACDTLGDTRGKLIF.

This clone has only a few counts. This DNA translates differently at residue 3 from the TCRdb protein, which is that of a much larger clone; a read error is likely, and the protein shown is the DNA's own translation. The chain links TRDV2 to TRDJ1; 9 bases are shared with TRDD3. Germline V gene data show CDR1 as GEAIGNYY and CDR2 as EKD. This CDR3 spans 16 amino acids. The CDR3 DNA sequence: TGTGCCTATGACATCGTGGGGGATAGCGGTATTGATAAACTCATCTTT. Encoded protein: CAYDIVGDSGIDKLIF.

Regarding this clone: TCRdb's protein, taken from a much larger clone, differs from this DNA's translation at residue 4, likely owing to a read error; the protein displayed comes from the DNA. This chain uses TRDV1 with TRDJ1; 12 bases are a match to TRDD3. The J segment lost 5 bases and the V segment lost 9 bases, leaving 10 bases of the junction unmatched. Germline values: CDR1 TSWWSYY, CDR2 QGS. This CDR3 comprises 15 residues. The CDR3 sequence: CALPTGGYKSDKLIF. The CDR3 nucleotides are TGTGCTCTCCCGACTGGGGGATACAAATCAGATAAACTCATCTTT.

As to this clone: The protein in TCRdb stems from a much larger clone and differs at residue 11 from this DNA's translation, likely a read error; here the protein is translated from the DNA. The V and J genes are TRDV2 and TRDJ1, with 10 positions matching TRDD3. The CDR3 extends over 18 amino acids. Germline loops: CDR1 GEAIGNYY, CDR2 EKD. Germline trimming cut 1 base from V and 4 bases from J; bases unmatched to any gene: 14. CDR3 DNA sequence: TGTGCCTGTGACACTCTCAGTACTGGGGGATTCTTGGGCGATAAACTCATCTTT. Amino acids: CACDTLSTGGFLGDKLIF.

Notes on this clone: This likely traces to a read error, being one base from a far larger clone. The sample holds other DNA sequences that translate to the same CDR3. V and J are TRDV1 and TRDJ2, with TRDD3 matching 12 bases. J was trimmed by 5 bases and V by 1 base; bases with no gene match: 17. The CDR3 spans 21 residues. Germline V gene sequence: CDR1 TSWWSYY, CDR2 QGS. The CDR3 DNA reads TGTGCTCTTGGGGAACCCCCCGTCCCCCTGGGGGATACGCCATTAACAGCACAACTCTTCTTT. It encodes CALGEPPVPLGDTPLTAQLFF.

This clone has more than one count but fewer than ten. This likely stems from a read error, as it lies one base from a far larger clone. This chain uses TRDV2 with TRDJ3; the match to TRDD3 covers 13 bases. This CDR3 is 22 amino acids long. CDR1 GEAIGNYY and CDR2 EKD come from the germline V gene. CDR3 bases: TGTGCCTGTGACACCCCCCCGATACTGGGGGATACGCGAGCCTGGGACACCCGACAGATATTTTTC. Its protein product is CACDTPPILGDTRAWDTRQIFF.

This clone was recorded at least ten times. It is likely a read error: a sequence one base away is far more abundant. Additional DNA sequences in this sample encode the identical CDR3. The CDR3 sequence: CACDIVTGGYAKNTDKLIF. DNA of the CDR3: TGTGCCTGTGATATAGTTACTGGGGGATATGCGAAGAATACCGATAAACTCATCTTT. This chain connects TRDV2 to TRDJ1; 11 nucleotides agree with TRDD3. The CDR3 is made up of 19 amino acids. Germline CDR1 is GEAIGNYY and CDR2 is EKD. V dropped 4 bases and J dropped 2; count of bases not matched to a gene: 17.

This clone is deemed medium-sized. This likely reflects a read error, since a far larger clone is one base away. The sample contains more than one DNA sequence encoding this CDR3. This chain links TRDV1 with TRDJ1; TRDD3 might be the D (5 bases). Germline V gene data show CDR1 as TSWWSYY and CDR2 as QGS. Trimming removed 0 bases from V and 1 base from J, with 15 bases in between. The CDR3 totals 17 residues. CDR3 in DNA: TGTGCTCTTGGGGAACTATATTGGGGCCGTTCCACCGATAAACTCATCTTT. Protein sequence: CALGELYWGRSTDKLIF.

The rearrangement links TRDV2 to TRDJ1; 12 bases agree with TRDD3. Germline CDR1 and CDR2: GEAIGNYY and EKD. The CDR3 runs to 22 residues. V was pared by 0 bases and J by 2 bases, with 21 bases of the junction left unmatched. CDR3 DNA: TGTGCCTGTGACACCGTGGCTCAGGCGGCTGGGGGATACGCGAAGAATACCGATAAACTCATCTTT. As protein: CACDTVAQAAGGYAKNTDKLIF.

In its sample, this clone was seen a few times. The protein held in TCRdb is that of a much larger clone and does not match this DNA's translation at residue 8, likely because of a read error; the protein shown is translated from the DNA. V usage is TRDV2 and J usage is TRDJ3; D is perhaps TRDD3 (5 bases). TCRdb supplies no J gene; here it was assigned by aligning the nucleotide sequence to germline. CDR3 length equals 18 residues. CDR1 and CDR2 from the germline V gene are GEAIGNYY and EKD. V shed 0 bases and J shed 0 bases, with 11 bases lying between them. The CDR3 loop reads CACDTGGMSSWDTRQMFF. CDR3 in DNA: TGTGCCTGTGACACCGGCGGGATGAGCTCCTGGGACACCCGACAGATGTTTTTC.

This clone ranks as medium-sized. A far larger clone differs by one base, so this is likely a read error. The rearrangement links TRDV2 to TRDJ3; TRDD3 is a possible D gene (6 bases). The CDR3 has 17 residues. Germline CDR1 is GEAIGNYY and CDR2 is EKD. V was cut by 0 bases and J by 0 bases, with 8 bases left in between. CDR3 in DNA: TGTGCCTGTGACACCGGGGGACACTCCTGGGACACCCGACAGATGTTTTTC. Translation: CACDTGGHSWDTRQMFF.

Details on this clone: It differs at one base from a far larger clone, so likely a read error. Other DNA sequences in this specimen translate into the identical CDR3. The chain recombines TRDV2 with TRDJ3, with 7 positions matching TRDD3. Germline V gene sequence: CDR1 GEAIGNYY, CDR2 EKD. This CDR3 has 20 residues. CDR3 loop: CACDTAGGMRSSWDTRQMFF. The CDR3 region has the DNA TGTGCCTGCGACACCGCGGGGGGGATGCGCAGCTCCTGGGACACCCGACAGATGTTTTTC.